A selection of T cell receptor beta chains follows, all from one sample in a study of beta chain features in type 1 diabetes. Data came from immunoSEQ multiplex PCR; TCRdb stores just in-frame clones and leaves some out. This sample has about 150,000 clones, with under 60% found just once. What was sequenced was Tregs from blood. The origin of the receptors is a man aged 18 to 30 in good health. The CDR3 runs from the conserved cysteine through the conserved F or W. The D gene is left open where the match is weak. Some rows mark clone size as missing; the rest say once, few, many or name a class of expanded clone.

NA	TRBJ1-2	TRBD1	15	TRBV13	TGTGCCAGCAGCTTTCGGCAGGGGGGAGGCTATGGCTACACCTTC	CASSFRQGGGYGYTF
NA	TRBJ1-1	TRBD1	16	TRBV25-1	TGTGCCAGCAGTGATCTTGGACAGGGAACGAACACTGAAGCTTTCTTT	CASSDLGQGTNTEAFF
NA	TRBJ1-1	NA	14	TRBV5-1	TGCGCCAGCAGCTTGGAGGTAGGGGACTTTCGAGCTTTCTTT	CASSLEVGDFRAFF
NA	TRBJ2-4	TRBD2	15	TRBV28	TGTGCCAGCAGTTTTTATGGGGGGGGGAAAAACATTCAGTACTTC	CASSFYGGGKNIQYF
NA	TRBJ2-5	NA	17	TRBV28	TGTGCCAGCAGTTTTCTTTTTAGCTGGACACACCAAGAGACCCAGTACTTC	CASSFLFSWTHQETQYF
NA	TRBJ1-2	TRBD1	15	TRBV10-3	TGTGCCATCAGGGGTGACAGGGTCGGGCCCGATGGCTACACCTTC	CAIRGDRVGPDGYTF
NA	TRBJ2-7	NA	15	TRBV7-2	TGTGCCAGCAACTTAGATCCAGCGGGCCAGCACGAGCAGTACTTC	CASNLDPAGQHEQYF
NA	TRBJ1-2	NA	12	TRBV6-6	TGTGCCAGCAGTTACTCGGGGCGTGGCTACACCTTC	CASSYSGRGYTF
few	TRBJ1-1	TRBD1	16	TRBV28	TGTGCCAGCAGCTATCGTGGACCCCTGGCCAGGGGGGAAGCTTTCTTT	CASSYRGPLARGEAFF
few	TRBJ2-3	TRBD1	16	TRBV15	TGTGCCACCAGCAGAGGATCCGGGACAGGGTTAGATACGCAGTATTTT	CATSRGSGTGLDTQYF
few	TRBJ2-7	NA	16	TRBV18	TGTGCCAGCTCACCCTACCTAGCGCCAGAAGACTACGAGCAGTACTTC	CASSPYLAPEDYEQYF
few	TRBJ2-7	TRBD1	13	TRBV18	TGTGCCAGCTCGCAGGGACAGAACTACGAGCAGTACTTC	CASSQGQNYEQYF
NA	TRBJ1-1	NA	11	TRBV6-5	TGTGCCAGCAGTGGCAGGGGAGAAGCTTTCTTT	CASSGRGEAFF
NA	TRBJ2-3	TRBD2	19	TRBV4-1	TGCGCCAGCAGCCAAGATCGGACTAGCGGGGTCTCTAGCACAGATACGCAGTATTTT	CASSQDRTSGVSSTDTQYF